This passage covers 14 T cell receptor beta chains from one sample sequenced in a study of T cell responses to AZD1222 COVID-19 vaccine. Sequencing was performed with immunoSEQ multiplex PCR; in TCRdb, only in-frame clones are kept and a portion is missing. The data contain 170,000 or so clones, approximately 90% of them singletons. The material sequenced was peripheral blood, taken on day 0 of AZD1222 vaccination. The receptors stem from an adult in good health.

This rearrangement joins TRBV27 to TRBJ1-1, with 7 bases fitting TRBD1. The CDR3 consists of 15 residues. V was clipped by 5 bases and J by 4 bases; unmatched bases: 10. The germline CDR1 and CDR2 sequences are MNHEY and SMNVEV (reference sequence). The CDR3 DNA reads TGTGCCAGCAGTAACTACAGGGGCCGGGGCACTGAAGCTTTCTTT. Its protein product is CASSNYRGRGTEAFF.

CDR3 sequence (DNA): TGTGCCACCAGCAGAGTAGACTCTGGAAACACCATATATTTT. Translated: CATSRVDSGNTIYF. The V and J genes are TRBV15 and TRBJ1-3; D gene ambiguous. Trimming shortened V by 1 base and J by 0 bases, and 4 bases separated the two germline ends. Germline lookup yields CDR1 LNHNV and CDR2 YYDKDF (reference sequence). CDR3 length: 14 residues.

J is TRBJ2-1 and V is TRBV9, with 7 bases that match TRBD2. The V gene's germline CDR1 is SGDLS and CDR2 YYNGEE. The CDR3 extends over 15 amino acids. The ends lost 3 bases at V and 7 bases at J; junction bases unmatched: 10. The CDR3 loop is CASSAGGTLRNEQFF. The CDR3 coding sequence is TGTGCCAGCAGCGCCGGGGGGACGCTTCGGAATGAGCAGTTCTTC.

The rearrangement links TRBV5-1 to TRBJ2-5; TRBD2 aligns across 13 bases. V shed 1 base, J shed 0 bases, and the junction held 3 bases outside the gene matches. Germline lookup yields CDR1 SGHRS and CDR2 YFSETQ. The CDR3 runs 17 residues. CDR3 in amino acids: CASSLTSGGAYQETQYF. The CDR3 DNA sequence: TGCGCCAGCAGCTTGACTAGCGGGGGGGCGTACCAAGAGACCCAGTACTTC.

The chain has TRBV15 and TRBJ2-6; 7 bases map to TRBD2. CDR1 and CDR2 (germline): LNHNV, YYDKDF (reference sequence). With 0 bases clipped from V and 3 bases from J, the junction kept 14 bases outside the gene matches. This CDR3 contains 20 residues. CDR3 DNA: TGTGCCACCAGCAGAGATTTTCGCAGCAGGGAGGGAGGTGGGGCCAACGTCCTGACTTTC. Its protein is CATSRDFRSREGGGANVLTF.

V is TRBV13 and J is TRBJ2-7; D uncertain. The V gene's germline CDR1 is PRHDT and CDR2 FYEKMQ (reference sequence). The CDR3 runs 12 residues. The ends were cut back, 5 bases at V and 5 bases at J, with 10 bases in the middle. The CDR3 coding sequence is TGTGCCAGCAGCCACCTAAGACACGAGCAGTACTTC. Translating gives CASSHLRHEQYF.

The chain uses TRBV5-1 and TRBJ2-5; 9 bases are a match to TRBD1. Germline V gene lookup returns CDR1 SGHRS and CDR2 YFSETQ. With V trimmed by 4 bases and J by 9 bases, 13 bases remained unmatched. The CDR3 has 15 amino acids. The DNA for the CDR3 is TGCGCCAGCAGCACTCCGGGACAGGGCCAGGTAGCCCAGTACTTC. This codes for CASSTPGQGQVAQYF.

V usage is TRBV30 and J usage is TRBJ1-2; D call uncertain. This CDR3 has 12 amino acids. Looked up from germline, CDR1 is GTSNPN and CDR2 is SVGIG (reference sequence). V was trimmed by 4 bases and J by 1 base, leaving 7 bases between them. CDR3 nucleotides: TGTGCCTGGACTGGGAGTAACTATGGCTACACCTTC. Translating it yields CAWTGSNYGYTF.

This sequence joins TRBV12-3 or TRBV12-4 and TRBJ2-4; D is perhaps TRBD1 (6 bases). The CDR3 loop spans 12 amino acids. Trimming removed 6 bases from V and 7 bases from J, with 10 bases in between. The CDR3: CASSTTGNIQYF. The CDR3 DNA reads TGTGCCAGCAGCACCACAGGGAACATTCAGTACTTC.

The chain carries TRBV4-1 and TRBJ1-6; D gene ambiguous. CDR3 length: 18 amino acids. The ends were cut back, 0 bases at V and 0 bases at J, with 12 bases in the middle. CDR1 is MGHRA and CDR2 is YSYEKL in the germline V gene. The CDR3 bases are TGCGCCAGCAGCCAAGAGGGCGGGCGGAGCTCCTATAATTCACCCCTCCACTTT. This translates into CASSQEGGRSSYNSPLHF.

Ten or more counts support this clone. This chain links TRBV9 with TRBJ2-3; D not certain. Germline lookup yields CDR1 SGDLS and CDR2 YYNGEE. V was clipped by 0 bases and J by 4 bases, with 6 bases between them. The CDR3 loop spans 13 amino acids. Here the CDR3 reads CASSVDKPDTQYF. DNA for the CDR3: TGTGCCAGCAGCGTAGATAAGCCAGATACGCAGTATTTT.

CDR3 bases: TGTGCCAGCAGCTCCTCGACAGCTAACTATGGCTACACCTTC. Encoded protein: CASSSSTANYGYTF. The V and J genes are TRBV5-4 and TRBJ1-2; D is possibly TRBD1 (5 bases). The germline V gene has CDR1 SGHNT and CDR2 YYREEE (reference sequence). The germline V and J ends were trimmed by 3 bases and 0 bases, with 9 bases remaining between them. CDR3 size: 14 residues.

J is TRBJ1-5 and V is TRBV11-3; D perhaps matches TRBD1 (6 bases). The CDR3 is made up of 18 amino acids. From germline, CDR1 is SGHNT and CDR2 YENEEA. V lost 4 bases and J lost 0, with 19 bases in between. Here the CDR3 reads CASSSSGAIGDSNQPQHF. The CDR3 coding sequence is TGTGCCAGCAGCTCGTCGGGGGCAATAGGGGATAGCAATCAGCCCCAGCATTTT.

V gene TRBV15 combines with J gene TRBJ1-2, with 7 bases lining up with TRBD1. CDR3 length: 14 residues. The V and J ends lost 6 bases and 5 bases, in that order; junction bases with no gene match: 9. CDR1 is LNHNV, CDR2 YYDKDF, per germline (reference sequence). DNA of the CDR3: TGTGCCACCAGACCAGACAGGGAAGAATATGGCTACACCTTC. This sequence encodes CATRPDREEYGYTF.